A selection of T cell receptor beta chains follows, all from one sample in a study of cytomegalovirus exposure and HLA in healthy donors. Libraries were prepared by immunoSEQ multiplex PCR; TCRdb keeps only in-frame clonotypes and omits some of them. Among more than 150,000 clones, about 80% were seen once, and the ten largest hold around 1.9%. The source material was PBMCs. These receptors were taken from a woman aged 25 to 39 in good health and CMV-seronegative. CDR3s include the opening cysteine and the closing phenylalanine or tryptophan. Clone sizes are given selectively: once, few, many, or a class where the clone is expanded.

J gene	V gene	clone size	CDR3 protein
TRBJ1-1	TRBV4-1	.	CASSQGAADTEAFF
TRBJ2-7	TRBV10-1	once	CASSEGTSVGYEQYF
TRBJ2-3	TRBV7-3	.	CASSLTGSAETGGGDTQYF
TRBJ2-2	TRBV6-4	.	CASSRQRGRDTGELFF
TRBJ2-3	TRBV9	.	CASSVGASGRVTDTQYF
TRBJ1-4	TRBV5-4	.	CASSLVRGQGSEKLFF
TRBJ2-7	TRBV2	.	CASKRTGSSYEQYF
TRBJ2-2	TRBV10-2	.	CASGTPGELFF
TRBJ1-1	TRBV6-6	.	CASSYPPGPITEAFF
TRBJ1-2	TRBV25-1	.	CASSEDDRVHGYTF
TRBJ2-7	TRBV28	.	CASSTQGPHYEQYF
TRBJ2-7	TRBV5-5	.	CASRGGLALSQEQYF
TRBJ2-5	TRBV7-9	.	CASTRPVGMETQYF
TRBJ2-5	TRBV2	.	CASNIGGLARETQYF
TRBJ2-7	TRBV27	.	CASSLSRGGLHEQYF
TRBJ2-3	TRBV9	.	CASSVGASSTDTQYF
TRBJ2-3	TRBV6-4	.	CASSSLAGGTDTQYF
TRBJ1-5	TRBV9	.	CASEGEDSNQPQHF
TRBJ1-6	TRBV6-6	.	CASRSSQGPLHF
TRBJ1-5	TRBV6-5	.	CASSYPGQPQHF
TRBJ1-1	TRBV5-1	.	CASSEGSEAFF
TRBJ2-5	TRBV30	few	CAWRTGAGGQTQYF
TRBJ1-2	TRBV6-5	.	CASSYGQGTYGYTF
TRBJ2-2	TRBV2	.	CASSEQGFTGELFF
TRBJ1-5	TRBV7-2	.	CASSLISGGSGNQPQHF
TRBJ2-2	TRBV4-2	.	CASSQELLAGGRNTGELFF
TRBJ1-1	TRBV7-8	.	CASSQRRDRGWTEAFF
TRBJ1-1	TRBV6-5	.	CASSYKMTHTEAFF
TRBJ1-2	TRBV18	.	CASSVSRDRGAYGYTF
TRBJ2-7	TRBV10-2	few	CASATYRDEQYF
TRBJ2-3	TRBV29-1	.	CSGIDRVADTQYF
TRBJ2-3	TRBV5-1	.	CASSLGQGPNTQYF
TRBJ1-4	TRBV2	once	CASSENRDRGQKLFF
TRBJ1-1	TRBV5-1	.	CASRRSLRQQLNRAAMNTEAFF